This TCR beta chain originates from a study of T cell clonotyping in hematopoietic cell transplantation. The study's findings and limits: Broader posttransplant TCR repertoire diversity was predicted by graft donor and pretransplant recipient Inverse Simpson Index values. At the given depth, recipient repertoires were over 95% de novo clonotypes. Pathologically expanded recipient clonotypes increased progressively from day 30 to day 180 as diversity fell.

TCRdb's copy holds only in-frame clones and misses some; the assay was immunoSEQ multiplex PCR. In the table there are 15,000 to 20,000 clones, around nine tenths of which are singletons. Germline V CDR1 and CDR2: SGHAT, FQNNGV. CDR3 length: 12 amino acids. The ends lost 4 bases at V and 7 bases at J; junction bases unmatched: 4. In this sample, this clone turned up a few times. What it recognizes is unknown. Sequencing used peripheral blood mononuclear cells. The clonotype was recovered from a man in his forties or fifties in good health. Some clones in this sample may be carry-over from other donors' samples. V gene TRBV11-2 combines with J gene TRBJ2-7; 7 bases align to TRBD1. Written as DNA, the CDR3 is TGTGCCAGCAGCTCGACAGGGATAGAGCAGTACTTC. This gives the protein CASSSTGIEQYF.